This T cell receptor beta chain was documented in a study of T cell responses to AZD1222 COVID-19 vaccine. Study-wide context: Analysis merged second doses at about 4 or about 12 weeks. Study-wide findings and caveats: Clonal diversity may have been underestimated, and the donors were mostly white British, with more females than males.

The CDR3 loop spans 15 amino acids. CDR1 and CDR2 (germline): SGHTA, FQGNSA. Trimming removed 5 bases from V and 0 bases from J, with 14 bases in between. TCRdb's table, derived via immunoSEQ multiplex PCR, lists solely in-frame clones and lacks some. Among roughly 120,000 clones listed, over 75% were seen once. This clone was detected once. Its antigen is unknown. The sequence was obtained from an adult in good health. The chain links TRBV7-2 to TRBJ2-7, with D perhaps being TRBD1 or TRBD2 (6 bases each). This specimen was peripheral blood, taken on day 0 of AZD1222 vaccination. The CDR3 nucleotides are TGTGCCAGCAGCGCGTGGAGGGACAACTCCTACGAGCAGTACTTC. Protein: CASSAWRDNSYEQYF.